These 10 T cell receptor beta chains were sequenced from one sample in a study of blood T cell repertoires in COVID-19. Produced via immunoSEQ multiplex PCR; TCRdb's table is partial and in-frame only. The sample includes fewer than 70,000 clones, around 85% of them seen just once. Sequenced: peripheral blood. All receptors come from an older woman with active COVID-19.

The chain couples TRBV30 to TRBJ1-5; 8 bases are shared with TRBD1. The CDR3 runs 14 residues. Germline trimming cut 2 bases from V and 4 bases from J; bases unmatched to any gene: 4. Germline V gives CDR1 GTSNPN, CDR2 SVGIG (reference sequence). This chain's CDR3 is CAWSPGQVNQPQHF. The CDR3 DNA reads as TGTGCCTGGAGTCCGGGACAGGTAAATCAGCCCCAGCATTTT.

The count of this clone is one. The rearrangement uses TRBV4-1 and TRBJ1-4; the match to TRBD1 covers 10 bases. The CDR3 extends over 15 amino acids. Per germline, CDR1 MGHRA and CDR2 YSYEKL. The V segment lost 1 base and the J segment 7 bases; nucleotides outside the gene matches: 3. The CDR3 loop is CASSQGDRGGEKLFF. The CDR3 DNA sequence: TGCGCCAGCAGCCAAGGGGACAGGGGTGGTGAAAAACTGTTTTTT.

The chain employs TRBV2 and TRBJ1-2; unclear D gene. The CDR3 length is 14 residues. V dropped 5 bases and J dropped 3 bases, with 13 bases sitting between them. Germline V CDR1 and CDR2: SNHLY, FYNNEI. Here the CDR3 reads CASSIRGGDYGYTF. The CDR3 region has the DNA TGTGCCAGCAGTATCCGAGGAGGCGACTATGGCTACACCTTC.

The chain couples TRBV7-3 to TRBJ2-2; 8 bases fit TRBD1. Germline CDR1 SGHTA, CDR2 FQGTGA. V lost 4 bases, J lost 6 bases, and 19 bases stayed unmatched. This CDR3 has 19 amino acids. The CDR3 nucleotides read TGTGCCAGCAGCTCCACAGGGGGATCTAGGGTTGTTTCATCCGGGGAGCTGTTTTTT. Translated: CASSSTGGSRVVSSGELFF.

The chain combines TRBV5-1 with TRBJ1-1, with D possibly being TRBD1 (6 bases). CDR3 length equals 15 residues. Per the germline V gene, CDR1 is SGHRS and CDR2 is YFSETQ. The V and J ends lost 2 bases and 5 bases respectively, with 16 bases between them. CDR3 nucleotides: TGCGCCAGCAGCTTTTCTACAGGGACGGGGACTGAAGCTTTCTTT. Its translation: CASSFSTGTGTEAFF. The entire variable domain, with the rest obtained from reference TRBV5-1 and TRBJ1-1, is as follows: KAGVTQTPRYLIKTRGQQVTLSCSPISGHRSVSWYQQTPGQGLQFLFEYFSETQRNKGNFPGRFSGRQFSNSRSEMNVSTLELGDSALYLCASSFSTGTGTEAFFGQGTRLTVV.

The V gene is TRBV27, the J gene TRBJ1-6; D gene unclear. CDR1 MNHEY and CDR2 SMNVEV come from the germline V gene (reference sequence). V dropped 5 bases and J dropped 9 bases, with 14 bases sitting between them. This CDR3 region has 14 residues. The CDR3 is CASSVGMRSSPLHF. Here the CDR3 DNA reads TGTGCCAGCAGTGTCGGGATGAGGAGTTCACCCCTCCACTTT.

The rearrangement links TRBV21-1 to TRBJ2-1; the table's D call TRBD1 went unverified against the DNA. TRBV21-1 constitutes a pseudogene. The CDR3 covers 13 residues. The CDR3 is CASTDRGYNEQFF. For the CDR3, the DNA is TGTGCCAGCACCGACAGGGGGTACAATGAGCAGTTCTTC.

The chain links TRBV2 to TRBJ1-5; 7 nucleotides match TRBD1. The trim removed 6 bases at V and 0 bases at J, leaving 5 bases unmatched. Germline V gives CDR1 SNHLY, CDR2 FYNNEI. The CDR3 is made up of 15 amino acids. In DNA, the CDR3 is TGTGCCAGCAGCTTACAGGGGCCTAGCAATCAGCCCCAGCATTTT. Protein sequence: CASSLQGPSNQPQHF. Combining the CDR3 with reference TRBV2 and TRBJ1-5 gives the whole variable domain EPEVTQTPSHQVTQMGQEVILRCVPISNHLYFYWYRQILGQKVEFLVSFYNNEISEKSEIFDDQFSVERPDGSNFTLKIRSTKLEDSAMYFCASSLQGPSNQPQHFGDGTRLSIL.

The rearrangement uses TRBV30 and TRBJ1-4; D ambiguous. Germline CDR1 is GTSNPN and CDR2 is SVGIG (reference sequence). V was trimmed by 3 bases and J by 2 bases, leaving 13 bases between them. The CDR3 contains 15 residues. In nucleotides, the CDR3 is TGTGCCTGGAGCTTCAACCGAGGGACTAATGAAAAACTGTTTTTT. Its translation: CAWSFNRGTNEKLFF.

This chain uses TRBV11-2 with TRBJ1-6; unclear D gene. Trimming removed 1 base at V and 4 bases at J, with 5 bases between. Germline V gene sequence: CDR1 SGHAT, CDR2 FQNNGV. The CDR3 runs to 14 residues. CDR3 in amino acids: CASSLGRYNSPLHF. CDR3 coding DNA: TGTGCCAGCAGCTTAGGCCGGTATAATTCACCCCTCCACTTT.